Presented here are 9 T cell receptor beta chains from one specimen sequenced in a study of shared clonotypes between healthy human individuals (dated by TCRdb to 2019 to 2021). Preparation of the library involved the immunoSEQ multiplex PCR assay. TCRdb stores this immuneACCESS table with in-frame sequences only. Part of the clones is absent; in the studies checked, under half of the shortfall reflects unresolved V genes, and no reason is known for the rest. The sample data list some 2,400,000 clones, and 90% to 97% of these were observed just once. Approximately 0.13% of the sample comes from the top ten. The source material was naive CD4+ T cells sorted from blood. The cell subset or site label, read with the paper, signifies: CD45RA+ positively selected. The receptors were gathered from a man aged 18 to 29 in good health.

The gene calls are TRBV4-1 and TRBJ1-2; the match to TRBD1 covers 9 bases. This CDR3 comprises 16 residues. Germline assignment: CDR1 MGHRA and CDR2 YSYEKL. The V segment lost 3 bases and the J segment 3 bases; nucleotides outside the gene matches: 8. The CDR3 sequence is CASSHPMTGGYYGYTF. CDR3 DNA: TGCGCCAGCAGCCACCCAATGACAGGGGGATACTATGGCTACACCTTC.

This clone was seen a few times. This sequence joins TRBV19 and TRBJ1-2, with D unresolved. The CDR3 length is 15 residues. The V end lost 3 bases, the J end lost 2 bases, and 13 bases lay between the germline ends. Germline values: CDR1 LNHDA, CDR2 SQIVND (reference sequence). The CDR3 sequence is CASSIARGENYGYTF. CDR3 in DNA: TGTGCCAGTAGTATCGCCAGAGGAGAGAACTATGGCTACACCTTC.

V usage is TRBV9 and J usage is TRBJ2-1; D might be TRBD1 or TRBD2, each matching 5 bases. The CDR3 contains 15 residues. The V gene lost 2 bases and the J gene lost 2 bases, with 11 bases spanning the gap. Germline values: CDR1 SGDLS, CDR2 YYNGEE. The CDR3 coding sequence is TGTGCCAGCAGCGTCGAGGGGCTTCCCTACAATGAGCAGTTCTTC. Protein product: CASSVEGLPYNEQFF.

This clone came up once. The chain carries TRBV6-1 and TRBJ2-7; 7 nucleotides line up with TRBD1. After removal of 6 bases from V and 2 bases from J, the junction contained 7 bases not matched to a gene. CDR3 length: 14 amino acids. Germline V gene sequence: CDR1 MNHNS, CDR2 SASEGT. The CDR3 DNA reads as TGTGCCAGCAGCTTAAGGGACAGTCCCTACGAGCAGTACTTC. Translated, it gives CASSLRDSPYEQYF.

The DNA for the CDR3 is TGTGCCAGCAGCTTGACAAACAACTATGGCTACACCTTC. Its protein is CASSLTNNYGYTF. The rearrangement links TRBV7-3 to TRBJ1-2; D gene ambiguous. CDR1 SGHTA and CDR2 FQGTGA come from the germline V gene. CDR3 size: 13 residues. Trimming stripped 3 bases from V and 2 bases from J, with 7 bases between.

The chain couples TRBV6-6 to TRBJ2-7, with TRBD1 matching over 8 bases. The V and J ends lost 4 bases and 6 bases, in that order; junction bases with no gene match: 8. This CDR3 spans 14 amino acids. Germline values: CDR1 MNHNY, CDR2 SVGAGI (reference sequence). The CDR3 sequence is CASSLTGESVEQYF. The CDR3 region has the DNA TGTGCCAGCAGTTTGACAGGGGAGAGCGTCGAGCAGTACTTC.

V usage is TRBV2 and J usage is TRBJ2-4, with TRBD2 identical over 9 bases. Looked up from germline, CDR1 is SNHLY and CDR2 is FYNNEI. J gave up 8 bases and V 7 bases, and 6 bases lay outside the gene matches. This CDR3 comprises 13 residues. CDR3 nucleotide sequence: TGTGCCAGCACCGGGACTAGCTACGACATTCAGTACTTC. It codes for CASTGTSYDIQYF.

The V and J genes are TRBV5-6 and TRBJ2-3; D might be TRBD1 or TRBD2, each matching 5 bases. The length of the CDR3 is 16 residues. The V gene's germline CDR1 is SGHDT and CDR2 YYEEEE. Trimming cost V 1 base and J 6 bases, with 18 bases left between them. The CDR3, as DNA: TGTGCCAGCAGCTTGCCCACTTCCCCTGGGGGTGATACGCAGTATTTT. Protein: CASSLPTSPGGDTQYF.

This clone was counted a single time. The rearrangement uses TRBV6-5 and TRBJ1-1; D may be TRBD1 (5 bases). Germline V gives CDR1 MNHEY, CDR2 SVGAGI. The length of the CDR3 is 13 residues. V shed 6 bases and J shed 0 bases, with 8 bases lying between them. The CDR3 DNA sequence: TGTGCCAGCAGAGCGGGGGTGAACACTGAAGCTTTCTTT. It specifies CASRAGVNTEAFF.